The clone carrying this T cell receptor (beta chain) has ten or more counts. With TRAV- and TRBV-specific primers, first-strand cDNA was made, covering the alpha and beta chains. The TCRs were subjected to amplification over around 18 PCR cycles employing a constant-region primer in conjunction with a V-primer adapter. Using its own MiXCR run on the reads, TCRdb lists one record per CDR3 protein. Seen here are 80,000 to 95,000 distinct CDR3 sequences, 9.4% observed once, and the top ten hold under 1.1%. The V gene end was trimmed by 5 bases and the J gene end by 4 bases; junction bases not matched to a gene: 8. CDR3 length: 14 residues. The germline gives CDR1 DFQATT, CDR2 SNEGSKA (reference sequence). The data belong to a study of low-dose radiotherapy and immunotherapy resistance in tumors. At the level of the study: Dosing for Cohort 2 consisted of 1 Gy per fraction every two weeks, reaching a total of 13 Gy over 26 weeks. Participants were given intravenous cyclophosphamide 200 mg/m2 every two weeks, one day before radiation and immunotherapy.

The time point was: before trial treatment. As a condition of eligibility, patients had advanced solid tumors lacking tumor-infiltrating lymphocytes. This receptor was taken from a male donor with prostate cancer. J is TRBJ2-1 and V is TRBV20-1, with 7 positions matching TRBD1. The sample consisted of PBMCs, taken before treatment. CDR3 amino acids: CSAPTRGLYNEQFF. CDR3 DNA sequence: TGCAGTGCTCCGACCAGGGGGTTATACAATGAGCAGTTCTTC.